This T cell receptor (beta chain) was captured by sequencing in a study of T cells in Graves' hyperthyroidism and ophthalmopathy (dated by TCRdb to between 2018 and 2021). Study-level background: Peripheral blood samples were taken at the time of initial diagnosis, prior to any treatment. TCR V-J signatures able to tell the groups apart were searched for in a discovery cohort of 90 to 100 patients, of whom 43 had Graves' ophthalmopathy and 57 had stable Graves' hyperthyroidism. Prospective prediction of ophthalmopathy was tested in an independent validation cohort of some 20 hyperthyroidism patients and some 17 patients who later progressed to ophthalmopathy. The 75 to 100 discovery patients were divided at random into training and test sets in a 7:3 ratio. In several Graves' hyperthyroidism patients, the study also compared T-cell repertoires from thyroid tissue with T-cell repertoires from blood. Once sampling was done, hyperthyroidism patients were given methimazole at a starting dose of 30 mg daily, whereas ophthalmopathy patients were given high-dose intravenous methylprednisolone. The paper reports TCR Vbeta CDR3 sequencing of approximately 140 peripheral blood samples: under 45 ophthalmopathy, some 80 hyperthyroidism and about 17 progressor patients. Findings and caveats that apply to the study as a whole: In validation, the model predicted progression to ophthalmopathy with approximately 71% sensitivity and 72% to 85% specificity, a median of roughly seven months before onset. Most expanded thyroid clonotypes (frequency above 0.001) were also detected in blood, a finding suggesting that blood repertoires may reflect thyroid immune responses. Sample size was not statistically predetermined, and investigators were not blinded to group allocation. Ophthalmopathy was separated from stable hyperthyroidism by a 13 V-J signature model, with about 88% sensitivity and just over 81% specificity obtained in cross-validation and 80%/75% obtained in testing.

Amplification of TCR beta CDR3 regions was carried out from RNA transcripts. The TCR CDR3 was subjected to a first round of RT-PCR using the HTBI primer set and the Qiagen OneStep RT-PCR kit. The libraries were constructed in a second round of multiplex PCR and then size-selected and purified. Sequencing of the libraries was done on an Illumina HiSeq2000 using paired-end 100 bp reads. The paper's data handling went like this. SOAPnuke was used to process the raw data, with reads discarded if the reads contained adapters or uncalled bases, had a mean Phred below 15, or lacked an exact constant-primer or identifier match. High-quality paired reads were merged using COPE v1.2.5, and each unique nucleotide sequence was defined as a clonotype. MiTCR v1.1 was used to align the clonotypes against IMGT TRBV, TRBD and TRBJ reference segments. Only V-J combinations with frequency above 0.0001, covering about 99% of repertoires, were analysed. A TCS score was defined as the ratio between F50 (clonal expansion) and ExV (chaos), using BLOSUM62-based TCRdist between CDR3 peptides within each V-J. Welch's t-statistics and random forest reduced fewer than 550 V-J features to about 13, which were used in a naive Bayes classifier (R e1071). TCRdb cleaned the public reads at Q25 with fastp, built clones with MiXCR and kept in-frame beta chains. Rows matching on CDR3 protein sequence are summarized as one entry with the most common DNA and genes. These V and J calls are TCRdb output, not the study's own analysis. Here the sample has fewer than 900,000 distinct CDR3 sequences; about 17% occur a single time. The ten top clones hold around 8.1% of the sample.

A patient counted as having stable Graves' hyperthyroidism if no progression to ophthalmopathy occurred over 18 months of follow-up. Hyperthyroidism patients were newly diagnosed, had a disease duration of under 2 months, and were aged 18 to 65 years. Patients with uncontrolled infections, other autoimmune diseases, pregnancy or lactation were excluded. Diagnoses relied on clinical symptoms, serum thyroxine and TRAb, thyroid ultrasound and orbital computed tomography. Ficoll-Paque density gradient centrifugation was used to isolate PBMCs from approximately 11 ml of fresh peripheral blood. Total RNA was extracted with Trizol reagent, and quality was checked on an Agilent 2100 Bioanalyzer. This clonotype was seen ten or more times. The specificity of this receptor is unknown. No quality values exist for individual bases; no much larger clone is one base distant. Source material: blood. The TCR originated in a man aged 18 to 30 with Graves' hyperthyroidism.

The CDR3 region: CASSADRAGANVLTF. Here is the DNA: TGTGCCAGTTCCGCGGACAGGGCGGGGGCCAACGTCCTGACTTTC. Recombination connected TRBV28 to TRBJ2-6, with 8 junctional bases fitting TRBD1. The V end gives up 9 bases and the J end 4 bases, leaving 8 bases in the junction not matched to a gene. Reading from cysteine to phenylalanine, the CDR3 counts 15 amino acids. This entry keeps only the CDR3 DNA: 45 bases, framed from base 1. Taken from the germline V gene, the CDR1 and CDR2 loops are MDHEN and SYDVKM.